This T cell receptor (beta chain) came from a study of cytomegalovirus exposure and HLA in healthy donors. This PCR relied on a set of 60 Vbeta primers and 13 Jbeta primers. Only in-frame clones appear in the TCRdb table, and some are missing; sequencing was by immunoSEQ multiplex PCR. Here the sample spans fewer than 150,000 clones, 65% to 70% being singletons. This clone was counted once. In germline, CDR1 is MNHEY, CDR2 SVGAGI. V was cut by 6 bases and J by 1 base, with 10 bases left in between. The CDR3 spans 14 residues. Specimen: PBMCs. The rearrangement links TRBV6-5 to TRBJ1-5; D is unclear. The TCR originated in a human donor in good health. The CDR3 loop is CASSRRGSNQPQHF. The CDR3 bases are TGTGCCAGCAGCCGTCGGGGAAGCAATCAGCCCCAGCATTTT.